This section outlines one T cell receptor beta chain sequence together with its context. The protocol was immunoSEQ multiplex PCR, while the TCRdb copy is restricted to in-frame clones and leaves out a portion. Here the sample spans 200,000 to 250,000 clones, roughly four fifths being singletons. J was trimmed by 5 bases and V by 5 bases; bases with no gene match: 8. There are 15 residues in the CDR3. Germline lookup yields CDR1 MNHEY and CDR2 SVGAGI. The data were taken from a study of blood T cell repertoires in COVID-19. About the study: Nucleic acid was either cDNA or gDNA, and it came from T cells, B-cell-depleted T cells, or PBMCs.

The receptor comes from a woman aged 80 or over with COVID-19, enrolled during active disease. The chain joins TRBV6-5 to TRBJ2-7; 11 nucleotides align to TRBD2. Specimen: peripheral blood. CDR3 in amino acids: CASSRLAGGPNEQYF. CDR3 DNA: TGTGCCAGCAGTCGTTTAGCGGGGGGGCCCAACGAGCAGTACTTC.